These 2 T cell receptor beta chains came from one sample sequenced in a study of T cell repertoires in cytomegalovirus infection. Their target antigens are unknown. TCRdb passed the reads through MiXCR, listing each CDR3 protein once. The sample has some 920,000 distinct CDR3 sequences; approximately 31% are singletons. The source was cultured CD8+ T cells from PBMCs, collected from culture after CMV antigen stimulation. The receptor source for this set is a human donor in good health (CMV status not recorded). Some clones in this sample may be carry-over from other donors' samples.

This clonotype showed up just a few times. J is TRBJ2-3 and V is TRBV7-6; a weak D match, TRBD2 (7 bases). Trimming cost V 1 base and J 1 base, with 15 bases left between them. The CDR3 is made up of 17 amino acids. Germline CDR1 is SGHVS and CDR2 is FNYEAQ. The CDR3 DNA sequence: TGTGCCAGCAGCTTAGGGTTCAGAGGGGGGGGCACAGATACGCAGTATTTT. This encodes CASSLGFRGGGTDTQYF.

There are many counts of this clonotype. The chain carries TRBV10-3 and TRBJ1-2, with a tentative D call TRBD1 (6 bases). V shed 2 bases and J shed 3 bases, with 10 bases lying between them. This CDR3 is 14 amino acids long. Germline CDR1 ENHRY, CDR2 SYGVKD. The CDR3 protein is CAISEPGQYYGYTF. The CDR3 DNA follows: TGTGCCATCAGTGAGCCCGGACAGTACTATGGCTACACCTTC.